Presented here are 14 T cell receptor beta chains from one specimen sequenced in a study of Graves' ophthalmopathy and Graves' hyperthyroidism. The sequenced template was RNA, covering the TCR beta CDR3 region. HTBI primers were employed in first-round RT-PCR, then a second-round multiplex PCR followed. TCRdb re-analysed the multiplex PCR reads in MiXCR, keeping a single row per CDR3 protein. Among approximately 500,000 distinct CDR3 sequences listed, approximately 15% were seen once. Specimen: blood. These receptors came from a woman aged 25-40 years with Graves' ophthalmopathy.

This clonotype was observed at least ten times. J is TRBJ2-7 and V is TRBV28, with D perhaps TRBD2 (5 bases). Trimming took 8 bases from V and 0 from J, leaving 8 bases between them. CDR1 is MDHEN, CDR2 SYDVKM, per germline. This CDR3 spans 12 amino acids. CDR3 residues: CASVRDSYEQYF. CDR3 DNA sequence: TGTGCCAGCGTCCGGGACTCCTACGAGCAGTACTTC.

At least ten counts were recorded for this clonotype. The chain carries TRBV2 and TRBJ2-7, with D possibly being TRBD1 or TRBD2 (5 bases each). CDR3 length equals 13 residues. Germline V gene sequence: CDR1 SNHLY, CDR2 FYNNEI. Trimming removed 8 bases from V and 2 bases from J, with 13 bases in between. CDR3 region: CASGASRTYEQYF. The CDR3 region has the DNA TGTGCCAGCGGGGCTAGCCGTACCTACGAGCAGTACTTC.

Many counts were recorded for this clonotype. This chain connects TRBV20-1 to TRBJ2-5; no clear D. Germline V gives CDR1 DFQATT, CDR2 SNEGSKA (reference sequence). V was cut by 3 bases and J by 0 bases, with 8 bases left in between. The CDR3 has 13 amino acids. The CDR3 loop is CSARGRNQETQYF. The CDR3 bases are TGCAGTGCTAGGGGCAGGAACCAAGAGACCCAGTACTTC.

The table lists this clonotype with many counts. The chain links TRBV20-1 to TRBJ2-7, with 8 bases identical to TRBD1. Germline CDR1 is DFQATT and CDR2 is SNEGSKA (reference sequence). The junction had 6 bases not matched to a gene; V was cut back by 6 bases and J by 2 bases. The CDR3 spans 13 residues. The CDR3 spells CSATGQAPYEQYF. The CDR3 nucleotides read TGCAGTGCGACGGGACAGGCGCCCTACGAGCAGTACTTC.

The V gene is TRBV28, the J gene TRBJ2-7; 10 bases match TRBD2. Germline CDR1 reads MDHEN; CDR2 reads SYDVKM. The CDR3 spans 17 residues. The V gene end was trimmed by 4 bases and the J gene end by 0 bases; junction bases not matched to a gene: 9. CDR3 in amino acids: CASSSLAGASHSYEQYF. CDR3 in DNA: TGTGCCAGCAGTTCTCTAGCGGGGGCTTCCCACTCCTACGAGCAGTACTTC.

In this sample, this clonotype turned up many times. The chain uses TRBV12-3 or TRBV12-4 and TRBJ1-1, with D hard to call. Trimming removed 5 bases from V and 1 base from J, with 8 bases in between. The CDR3 consists of 13 residues. The CDR3 loop is CASSLTENTEAFF. The CDR3 DNA reads TGTGCCAGCAGTCTAACAGAGAACACTGAAGCTTTCTTT.

This clonotype was detected many times. This chain joins TRBV12-3 or TRBV12-4 and TRBJ1-1; 7 bases fit TRBD1. Trimming at V came to 2 bases and at J to 4 bases, leaving 16 bases not matched to a gene. The CDR3 covers 18 residues. This CDR3 is CASSLLMGGRGPSTEAFF. The CDR3 region has the DNA TGTGCCAGCAGTTTATTAATGGGTGGGAGGGGGCCGAGCACTGAAGCTTTCTTT.

This clonotype was observed at least ten times. The J gene is TRBJ2-6, the V gene TRBV6-1; D is perhaps TRBD1 or TRBD2 (5 bases each). Trimming took 7 bases from V and 0 from J, leaving 13 bases between them. The CDR3 totals 16 residues. Germline V gene data show CDR1 as MNHNS and CDR2 as SASEGT. CDR3: CASTRDPSSGANVLTF. CDR3 nucleotide sequence: TGTGCCAGCACAAGGGACCCTTCCTCTGGGGCCAACGTCCTGACTTTC.

This clonotype appeared many times. V usage is TRBV19 and J usage is TRBJ1-5; D call uncertain. The CDR3 is 13 amino acids. Trimming cost V 1 base and J 6 bases, with 7 bases left between them. The germline V gene has CDR1 LNHDA and CDR2 SQIVND (reference sequence). DNA for the CDR3: TGTGCCAGTAGTATAGGGGCCGGTCAGCCCCAGCATTTT. Translation gives CASSIGAGQPQHF. The full variable domain, with the rest looked up from reference TRBV19 and TRBJ1-5, is DGGITQSPKYLFRKEGQNVTLSCEQNLNHDAMYWYRQDPGQGLRLIYYSQIVNDFQKGDIAEGYSVSREKKESFPLTVTSAQKNPTAFYLCASSIGAGQPQHFGDGTRLSIL.

This clonotype was seen ten or more times. CDR3 DNA: TGCGCCAGCAGCCAAGGCGAAGGAAAAGCTTTCTTT. This codes for CASSQGEGKAFF. The chain carries TRBV4-1 and TRBJ1-1; D call uncertain. V was trimmed by 1 base and J by 9 bases, leaving 9 bases between them. Germline V gene sequence: CDR1 MGHRA, CDR2 YSYEKL. The CDR3 is 12 amino acids.

This clonotype was picked up many times. The rearrangement joins TRBV6-5 to TRBJ1-1, with D maybe TRBD1 (6 bases). V gave up 0 bases and J gave up 5 bases, with 13 bases separating them. The germline CDR1 and CDR2 sequences are MNHEY and SVGAGI. The CDR3 extends over 15 amino acids. The CDR3: CASSYSGGRRTEAFF. DNA for the CDR3: TGTGCCAGCAGTTACTCGGGGGGGCGAAGGACTGAAGCTTTCTTT.

The chain carries TRBV10-3 and TRBJ2-5, with 9 bases that match TRBD2. The length of the CDR3 is 15 residues. Germline V gene sequence: CDR1 ENHRY, CDR2 SYGVKD. The J segment lost 2 bases and the V segment lost 0 bases, leaving 1 base of the junction unmatched. The CDR3 DNA reads as TGTGCCATCAGTGAGTCCAGCGGGGGGCAAGAGACCCAGTACTTC. Its protein product is CAISESSGGQETQYF.

In its sample, this clonotype was seen many times. The chain couples TRBV6-5 to TRBJ2-7, with TRBD1 identical over 7 bases. Trimming took 0 bases from V and 7 from J; bases not matched to a gene: 9. There are 15 residues in the CDR3. The germline gives CDR1 MNHEY, CDR2 SVGAGI. The CDR3 is CASSYSNEGAREQYF. The CDR3 coding sequence is TGTGCCAGCAGTTACTCGAACGAGGGGGCAAGAGAGCAGTACTTC.

This clonotype has ten or more counts. This chain joins TRBV27 and TRBJ1-2; D not resolved. Trimming removed 2 bases from V and 7 bases from J, with 11 bases in between. The V gene's germline CDR1 is MNHEY and CDR2 SMNVEV (reference sequence). The CDR3 contains 13 residues. The CDR3 reads CASSLIGNLGYTF. CDR3 sequence (DNA): TGTGCCAGCAGTTTAATAGGAAATCTTGGCTACACCTTC.